This T cell receptor beta chain was captured by sequencing in a study of beta chain features in type 1 diabetes. V lost 0 bases and J lost 7, with 5 bases in between. Looked up from germline, CDR1 is SGDLS and CDR2 is YYNGEE. The length of the CDR3 is 13 residues. This clone was seen more than once but under ten times. Its cognate antigen is unknown. Since all of the isolated RNA was reverse transcribed, expressed TCRB transcripts were what got sequenced. TCRdb's table, derived via immunoSEQ multiplex PCR, lists solely in-frame clones and lacks some. The sample yields under 150,000 clones, approximately 10% seen once. Study results and limitations: Among patients with Type 1 diabetes, TCRB CDR3s were moderately but significantly shorter in every one of the four CD4+ subsets.

This chain joins TRBV9 and TRBJ1-6; D remains ambiguous. The sequenced sample was central memory CD4+ T cells from blood. This sequence was found in a man aged 25-40 years with type 1 diabetes. This CDR3 is CASSVAQNSPLHF. For the CDR3, the DNA is TGTGCCAGCAGCGTAGCGCAGAATTCACCCCTCCACTTT.